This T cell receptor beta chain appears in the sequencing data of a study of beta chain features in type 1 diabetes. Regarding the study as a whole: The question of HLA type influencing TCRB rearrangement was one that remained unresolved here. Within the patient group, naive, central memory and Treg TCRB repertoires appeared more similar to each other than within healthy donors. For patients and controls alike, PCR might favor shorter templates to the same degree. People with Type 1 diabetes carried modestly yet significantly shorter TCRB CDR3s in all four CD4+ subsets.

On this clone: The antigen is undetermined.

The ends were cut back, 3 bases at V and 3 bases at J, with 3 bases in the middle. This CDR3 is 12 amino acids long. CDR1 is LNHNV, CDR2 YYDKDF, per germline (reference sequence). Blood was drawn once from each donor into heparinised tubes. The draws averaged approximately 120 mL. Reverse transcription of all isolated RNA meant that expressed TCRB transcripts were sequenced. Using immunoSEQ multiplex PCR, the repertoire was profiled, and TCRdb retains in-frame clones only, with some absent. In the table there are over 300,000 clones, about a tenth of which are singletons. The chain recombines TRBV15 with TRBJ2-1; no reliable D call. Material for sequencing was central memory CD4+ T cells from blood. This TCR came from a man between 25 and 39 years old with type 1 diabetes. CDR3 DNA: TGTGCCACCAGCAGCGGCTACAATGAGCAGTTCTTC. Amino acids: CATSSGYNEQFF.